This passage covers 13 T cell receptor beta chains from one sample sequenced in a study of cytomegalovirus exposure and HLA in healthy donors. The PCR ran on 60 Vbeta and 13 Jbeta primers. Profiled with immunoSEQ multiplex PCR; TCRdb holds only in-frame clones, not every one. This table has 130,000 or so clones, around 86% appearing once. Sequencing was carried out using PBMCs. The source is a woman between 45 and 60 years old in good health and CMV-seropositive.

The chain links TRBV10-1 to TRBJ2-1, with 8 bases that match TRBD2. The CDR3 runs 15 residues. Germline V gene lookup returns CDR1 WNHNN and CDR2 SYGVQD (reference sequence). The V segment lost 2 bases and the J segment 7 bases; nucleotides outside the gene matches: 7. This chain's CDR3 is CASSEGGAGANEQFF. The CDR3 DNA is TGCGCCAGCAGTGAGGGTGGAGCGGGAGCTAATGAGCAGTTCTTC.

This rearrangement joins TRBV7-9 to TRBJ1-5, with D possibly TRBD1 on 5 matching bases. The length of the CDR3 is 14 residues. With 5 bases removed from V and 2 bases from J, the gap between germline ends came to 10 bases. Germline values: CDR1 SEHNR, CDR2 FQNEAQ (reference sequence). DNA for the CDR3: TGTGCCAGCAGCCACGGGGGAGGCAATCAGCCCCAGCATTTT. Its protein product is CASSHGGGNQPQHF.

The chain links TRBV5-1 to TRBJ1-1, with D possibly being TRBD1 (6 bases). Germline loops: CDR1 SGHRS, CDR2 YFSETQ. Trimming removed 4 bases at V and 6 bases at J, with 13 bases between. The length of the CDR3 is 13 residues. The CDR3 reads CASSLDGTSEAFF. CDR3 DNA: TGCGCCAGCAGCCTGGATGGGACATCTGAAGCTTTCTTT.

This rearrangement joins TRBV18 to TRBJ1-2; 7 bases line up with TRBD1. The V segment lost 6 bases and the J segment 8 bases; nucleotides outside the gene matches: 3. The CDR3 length is 11 residues. CDR1 is KGHSH and CDR2 is LQKENI in the germline V gene. The CDR3 nucleotides read TGTGCCAGCTCTCGGGACAGAGGCTACACCTTC. Amino acids: CASSRDRGYTF.

The chain has TRBV2 and TRBJ2-7; 13 positions match TRBD2. The CDR3 runs 13 residues. The germline V gene has CDR1 SNHLY and CDR2 FYNNEI. V lost 7 bases to trimming and J lost 6 bases; unmatched junction nucleotides: 3. Here the CDR3 DNA reads TGTGCCAGCACCGGACTAGCGGGAGTCGAGCAGTACTTC. This translates into CASTGLAGVEQYF.

The V and J genes are TRBV5-1 and TRBJ2-5; 13 nucleotides align to TRBD2. The CDR3 loop spans 15 amino acids. J was trimmed by 4 bases and V by 0 bases; bases with no gene match: 0. The germline gives CDR1 SGHRS, CDR2 YFSETQ. The CDR3 nucleotides read TGCGCCAGCAGCTTGGGGACTAGCGGGGGAGAGACCCAGTACTTC. Its translation: CASSLGTSGGETQYF.

The chain combines TRBV5-4 with TRBJ2-7; D not certain. Germline CDR1 SGHNT, CDR2 YYREEE (reference sequence). The CDR3 sequence is 13 residues long. Trimming took off 2 bases at V and 0 bases at J, with 6 bases between the two ends. CDR3 nucleotides: TGTGCCAGCAGCTTAGTGAGCTCCTACGAGCAGTACTTC. Translating it yields CASSLVSSYEQYF.

The chain combines TRBV9 with TRBJ2-3; 9 bases match TRBD1. Germline CDR1 reads SGDLS; CDR2 reads YYNGEE. V shed 0 bases, J shed 2 bases, and the junction held 4 bases outside the gene matches. This CDR3 comprises 16 residues. CDR3 bases: TGTGCCAGCAGCGTAGGGGGGACAGGGAACACAGATACGCAGTATTTT. Protein: CASSVGGTGNTDTQYF.

This clone has more than one count but fewer than ten. V and J are TRBV7-9 and TRBJ2-1; no firm D call. V shed 5 bases and J shed 15 bases, with 14 bases lying between them. The CDR3 is 11 residues long. The germline V gene has CDR1 SEHNR and CDR2 FQNEAQ (reference sequence). The CDR3 here is CASSEAVPWFF. The CDR3 DNA is TGTGCCAGCAGCGAGGCCGTGCCGTGGTTCTTC.

The gene calls are TRBV5-1 and TRBJ1-1; the D is unclear. The V gene lost 5 bases and the J gene lost 4 bases, with 18 bases spanning the gap. CDR3 length equals 15 residues. Germline values: CDR1 SGHRS, CDR2 YFSETQ. CDR3 protein: CASRLGSGSSTEAFF. The CDR3 DNA reads as TGCGCCAGCAGATTAGGGTCGGGGTCTAGCACTGAAGCTTTCTTT. Drawing the rest from reference TRBV5-1 and TRBJ1-1, the complete variable domain is KAGVTQTPRYLIKTRGQQVTLSCSPISGHRSVSWYQQTPGQGLQFLFEYFSETQRNKGNFPGRFSGRQFSNSRSEMNVSTLELGDSALYLCASRLGSGSSTEAFFGQGTRLTVV.

The gene calls are TRBV7-8 and TRBJ2-2, with 14 bases lining up with TRBD2. CDR3 length: 17 amino acids. Germline CDR1 reads SGHVS; CDR2 reads FQNEAQ. With 5 bases clipped from V and 4 bases from J, the junction kept 6 bases outside the gene matches. The CDR3 protein is CASSVPGLAGVTGELFF. CDR3 DNA: TGTGCCAGCAGCGTACCGGGACTAGCGGGAGTCACCGGGGAGCTGTTTTTT.

The genes are TRBV7-8 and TRBJ2-6; TRBD1 matches at 9 bases. CDR1 is SGHVS and CDR2 is FQNEAQ in the germline V gene. Unmatched junction bases numbered 14, after V lost 5 bases and J lost 0 bases. CDR3 size: 20 residues. CDR3 sequence: CASSPGQGSLSHSGANVLTF. Written as DNA, the CDR3 is TGTGCCAGCAGCCCGGGACAGGGAAGCCTTTCCCACTCTGGGGCCAACGTCCTGACTTTC.

The rearrangement uses TRBV5-1 and TRBJ2-7, with D perhaps TRBD2 (5 bases). Germline V gene data show CDR1 as SGHRS and CDR2 as YFSETQ. This CDR3 region has 14 residues. Trimming stripped 0 bases from V and 2 bases from J, with 9 bases between. As DNA, the CDR3 is TGCGCCAGCAGCTTGGGACTATTAGCCTACGAGCAGTACTTC. Protein: CASSLGLLAYEQYF.